The present T cell receptor beta chain was sequenced within a study of PD-1 blockade in classical Hodgkin lymphoma. General observations from the study: Complete responders had baseline diversity similar to newly diagnosed patients.

Brentuximab vedotin exposure varied among the patients, all of whom had relapsed after autologous stem cell transplantation. The V gene's germline CDR1 is ENHRY and CDR2 SYGVKD. The CDR3 is 11 residues long. V was trimmed by 5 bases and J by 12 bases, leaving 13 bases between them. Sequencing was performed with immunoSEQ multiplex PCR; in TCRdb, only in-frame clones are kept and a portion is missing. The table has tens of thousands of clones, over 70% seen once. Of note for this clone: Its antigen remains unknown.

This chain links TRBV10-3 with TRBJ1-2, with a weak D call TRBD1 (6 bases). The input for sequencing was peripheral blood mononuclear cells (PBMCs), taken at baseline. The receptor was derived from a human donor with classical Hodgkin lymphoma. The CDR3 nucleotides read TGTGCCATCAGTCTTGGACAGCTAAACACCTTC. This gives the protein CAISLGQLNTF.